Listed below are T cell receptor beta chains from one sample, sequenced in a study of vaccination effects on CD4 cells after COVID-19. Antigens of these TCRs are unknown. Generated by immunoSEQ multiplex PCR, the TCRdb table keeps only in-frame clones and is missing some. The data hold more than 35,000 clones, with around 80% observed a single time. Sequencing was performed on CD4+ T cells from PBMCs cultured without peptide, taken before COVID-19 vaccination. The receptor set was obtained from a human donor who received a COVID-19 vaccine. Each CDR3 is given with its conserved first and last residue. The order of the fields is J gene, D gene, clone size, V gene, CDR3 protein, CDR3 DNA. D genes are given only for firm matches. The size of a clone is reported for some rows only, either as once, few or many, or as a class for expanded clones.

>TRBJ2-5|NA|NA|TRBV19
CATRRGIRETQYF
TGTGCCACCAGAAGGGGGATTCGGGAGACCCAGTACTTC
>TRBJ1-4|TRBD1|NA|TRBV9
CASSANPGTVPNEKLFF
TGTGCCAGCAGCGCCAATCCCGGGACAGTTCCCAATGAAAAACTGTTTTTT
>TRBJ2-2|TRBD2|NA|TRBV6-5
CASSLTSGAYTGELFF
TGTGCCAGCAGTTTGACTAGCGGGGCATACACCGGGGAGCTGTTTTTT
>TRBJ2-2|NA|NA|TRBV4-1
CASSRTPTGELFF
TGCGCCAGCAGCCGGACCCCAACCGGGGAGCTGTTTTTT
>TRBJ1-6|NA|few|TRBV19
CASSSNRESPLHF
TGTGCCAGTAGCAGTAACAGGGAATCACCCCTCCACTTT
>TRBJ2-5|TRBD1|NA|TRBV5-1
CASSSDRQETQYF
TGCGCCAGCAGCTCGGACAGGCAAGAGACCCAGTACTTC
>TRBJ2-5|TRBD2|NA|TRBV5-8
CASSLGTSGAPLGETQYF
TGTGCCAGCAGCTTGGGGACTAGCGGGGCACCCCTGGGGGAGACCCAGTACTTC
>TRBJ1-6|TRBD1|NA|TRBV7-2
CASRPFGGQSPLHF
TGTGCCAGCAGACCTTTCGGGGGACAGTCACCCCTCCACTTT
>TRBJ2-5|NA|NA|TRBV9
CASSVGSAATGLRETQYF
TGTGCCAGCAGCGTAGGATCCGCAGCGACAGGCCTAAGAGAGACCCAGTACTTC
>TRBJ2-3|NA|NA|TRBV11-2
CASSLDMVGATDTQYF
TGTGCCAGCAGCTTAGATATGGTTGGGGCCACAGATACGCAGTATTTT
>TRBJ1-1|TRBD1|few|TRBV4-1
CASSQRETGTGDIGAFF
TGCGCCAGCAGCCAAAGGGAGACCGGGACAGGGGATATTGGAGCTTTCTTT
>TRBJ2-3|NA|once|TRBV15
CATSRDVEGTDTQYF
TGTGCCACCAGCAGAGATGTGGAGGGCACAGATACGCAGTATTTT
>TRBJ1-2|NA|NA|TRBV30
CAWSLNSVPKGGYTF
TGTGCCTGGAGTCTAAACTCAGTCCCTAAAGGGGGCTACACCTTC
>TRBJ1-2|NA|NA|TRBV3-1/TRBV3-2
CASSYRGEIGYTF
TGTGCCAGCAGCTACCGGGGTGAGATTGGCTACACCTTC
>TRBJ2-3|TRBD2|NA|TRBV19
CASAGGPGTSIDTQYF
TGTGCCAGTGCGGGGGGCCCGGGGACTAGCATAGATACGCAGTATTTT
>TRBJ1-1|NA|NA|TRBV12-3/TRBV12-4
CASTFAGYTEAFF
TGTGCCAGCACCTTCGCGGGGTACACTGAAGCTTTCTTT
>TRBJ2-1|NA|NA|TRBV24-1
CATSDLGDEQFF
TGTGCCACCAGTGATTTGGGGGATGAGCAGTTCTTC
>TRBJ1-2|NA|NA|TRBV5-1
CASSLAVSGRYGYTF
TGCGCCAGCAGCTTGGCCGTGTCAGGCCGCTACGGCTACACCTTC
>TRBJ2-1|NA|NA|TRBV6-5
CASSYATYNEQFF
TGTGCCAGCAGTTACGCCACCTACAATGAGCAGTTCTTC
>TRBJ1-5|NA|NA|TRBV6-5
CASRDSNQPQHF
TGTGCCAGCAGGGACAGCAATCAGCCCCAGCATTTT
>TRBJ1-2|NA|NA|TRBV3-1/TRBV3-2
CASSQPQGPGGYTF
TGTGCCAGCAGCCAACCCCAGGGGCCGGGTGGCTACACCTTC
>TRBJ2-4|NA|NA|TRBV11-2
CASSHPAGAKNIQYF
TGTGCCAGCAGCCACCCGGCGGGGGCCAAAAACATTCAGTACTTC
>TRBJ1-1|NA|NA|TRBV15
CAIPQGTEAFF
TGTGCCATACCCCAGGGAACTGAAGCTTTCTTT
>TRBJ1-1|NA|NA|TRBV28
CASSLIRGNTEAFF
TGTGCCAGCAGTTTAATCAGGGGGAACACTGAAGCTTTCTTT
>TRBJ2-5|TRBD1|NA|TRBV5-1
CASSLVGQGQETQYF
TGCGCCAGCAGCTTAGTCGGACAGGGTCAAGAGACCCAGTACTTC
>TRBJ1-1|NA|NA|TRBV5-1
CASSWDGSNTEAFF
TGCGCCAGCAGCTGGGACGGCTCGAACACTGAAGCTTTCTTT
>TRBJ2-1|NA|once|TRBV7-8
CASSPGTVEFF
TGTGCCAGCAGCCCTGGGACGGTCGAGTTCTTC
>TRBJ1-1|NA|NA|TRBV7-3
CASSLSGNTEAFF
TGTGCCAGCAGCTTAAGCGGGAACACTGAAGCTTTCTTT
>TRBJ2-4|TRBD1|NA|TRBV4-3
CASSQVRTGGPQYF
TGCGCCAGCAGCCAAGTCCGGACAGGGGGCCCTCAGTACTTC
>TRBJ2-2|NA|NA|TRBV4-3
CASSQDPGELFF
TGCGCCAGCAGCCAAGATCCCGGGGAGCTGTTTTTT
>TRBJ1-2|TRBD1|NA|TRBV2
CASRSGTGDLGYTF
TGTGCCAGCAGGTCTGGGACAGGGGATTTGGGCTACACCTTC
>TRBJ1-4|TRBD1|NA|TRBV5-4
CASSLQGSATNEKLFF
TGTGCCAGCAGCTTACAGGGGTCAGCAACTAATGAAAAACTGTTTTTT